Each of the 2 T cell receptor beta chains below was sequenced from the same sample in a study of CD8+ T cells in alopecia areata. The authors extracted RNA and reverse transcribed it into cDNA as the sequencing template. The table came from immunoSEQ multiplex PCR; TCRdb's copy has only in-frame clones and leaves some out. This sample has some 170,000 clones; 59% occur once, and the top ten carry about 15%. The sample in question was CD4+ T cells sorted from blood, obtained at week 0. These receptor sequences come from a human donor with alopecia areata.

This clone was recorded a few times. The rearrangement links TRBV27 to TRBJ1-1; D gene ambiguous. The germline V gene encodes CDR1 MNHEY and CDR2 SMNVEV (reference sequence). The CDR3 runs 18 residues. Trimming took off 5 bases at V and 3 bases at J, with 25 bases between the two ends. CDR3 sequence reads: CASSSLGGVYKAYTEAFF. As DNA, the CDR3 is TGTGCCAGCAGTAGTCTTGGTGGTGTGTACAAAGCGTACACTGAAGCTTTCTTT.

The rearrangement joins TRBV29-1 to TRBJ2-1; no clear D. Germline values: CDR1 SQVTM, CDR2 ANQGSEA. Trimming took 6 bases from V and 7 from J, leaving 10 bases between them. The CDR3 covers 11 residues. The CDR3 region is CSVLGRNEQFF. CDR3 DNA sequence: TGCAGCGTGCTAGGAAGGAATGAGCAGTTCTTC.